The rows below give T cell receptor beta chains drawn from one sample of a study of naive CD8 T cells in extremely preterm neonates. Some clones are missing from TCRdb's copy, which holds only in-frame ones; the method was immunoSEQ multiplex PCR. Altogether 20,000 or so clones are present, about 91% being singletons, with the ten largest covering about 0.85%. Material: naive CD8+ T cells from cord blood. Receptors originate from a boy who was born preterm. CDR3s include the opening cysteine and the closing phenylalanine or tryptophan. The order of the fields is J gene, D gene, clone size, V gene, CDR3 protein, CDR3 DNA. D genes are given only for firm matches. Size values are once, few and many counts, or a class for expanded clones, and some rows have none.

TRBJ1-3 | - | few | TRBV23-1 | CASRGAGNTIYF | TGCGCCAGCAGGGGCGCTGGAAACACCATATATTTT
TRBJ2-7 | TRBD2 | few | TRBV30 | CAWSVAGGYEQYF | TGTGCCTGGAGTGTAGCGGGGGGCTACGAGCAGTACTTC
TRBJ1-2 | - | - | TRBV21-1 | CASSKTGGGYTF | TGTGCCAGCAGCAAAACAGGGGGTGGCTACACCTTC
TRBJ2-7 | - | - | TRBV30 | CAWSVGGSYEQYF | TGTGCCTGGAGTGTGGGCGGGTCCTACGAGCAGTACTTC
TRBJ1-1 | - | - | TRBV6-5 | CASSYSQNTEAFF | TGTGCCAGCAGTTACTCACAGAACACTGAAGCTTTCTTT
TRBJ2-2 | - | - | TRBV4-3 | CASSQPGGINLNTGELFF | TGCGCCAGCAGCCAACCGGGGGGCATTAACTTGAACACCGGGGAGCTGTTTTTT
TRBJ2-2 | TRBD1 | - | TRBV9 | CASSPRQGTGELFF | TGTGCCAGCAGCCCTCGACAGGGCACCGGGGAGCTGTTTTTT
TRBJ2-7 | - | - | TRBV19 | CASSMGATYEQYF | TGTGCCAGTAGTATGGGGGCTACCTACGAGCAGTACTTC
TRBJ1-1 | - | - | TRBV21-1 | CASSTGMNTEAFF | TGTGCCAGCAGCACAGGGATGAACACTGAAGCTTTCTTT
TRBJ1-2 | - | few | TRBV10-1 | CASSDSNYGYTF | TGCGCCAGCAGTGACAGTAACTATGGCTACACCTTC
TRBJ1-2 | - | - | TRBV6-4 | CASSEGANYGYTF | TGTGCCAGCAGTGAGGGGGCTAACTATGGCTACACCTTC
TRBJ1-1 | - | - | TRBV25-1 | CASSEWGMNTEAFF | TGTGCCAGCAGTGAATGGGGGATGAACACTGAAGCTTTCTTT
TRBJ2-3 | TRBD2 | - | TRBV7-7 | CASSLGPRTSGSTDTQYF | TGTGCCAGCAGCTTGGGACCTAGGACTAGCGGTAGCACAGATACGCAGTATTTT
TRBJ2-7 | TRBD1 | - | TRBV27 | CASSASTGGYEQYF | TGTGCCAGCAGTGCCTCGACAGGGGGCTACGAGCAGTACTTC
TRBJ1-1 | - | - | TRBV6-5 | CASSLGQNTEAFF | TGTGCCAGCAGTTTGGGACAGAACACTGAAGCTTTCTTT
TRBJ1-6 | TRBD1 | - | TRBV19 | CASSIGTTGDYNSPLHF | TGTGCCAGTAGTATAGGCACCACAGGGGACTATAATTCACCCCTCCACTTT
TRBJ1-5 | - | - | TRBV10-1 | CASRALYQPQHF | TGCGCCAGCAGGGCCCTTTATCAGCCCCAGCATTTT
TRBJ2-5 | - | - | TRBV29-1 | CSAEGTPQETQYF | TGCAGCGCCGAGGGGACACCCCAAGAGACCCAGTACTTC
TRBJ2-7 | TRBD2 | - | TRBV9 | CASSVGTSYEQYF | TGTGCCAGCAGCGTAGGGACTAGCTACGAGCAGTACTTC
TRBJ1-6 | - | - | TRBV14 | CASSQDNSPLHF | TGTGCCAGCAGCCAGGACAATTCACCCCTCCACTTT
TRBJ2-1 | TRBD2 | - | TRBV7-9 | CASSWGGSYNEQFF | TGTGCCAGCAGCTGGGGGGGCTCCTACAATGAGCAGTTCTTC
TRBJ1-5 | - | - | TRBV19 | CASNEGGNQPQHF | TGTGCCAGTAATGAGGGGGGCAATCAGCCCCAGCATTTT
TRBJ1-6 | - | - | TRBV19 | CASSMDTYNSPLHF | TGTGCCAGTAGTATGGACACCTATAATTCACCCCTCCACTTT
TRBJ2-2 | TRBD1 | - | TRBV6-5 | CASSYRGPGELFF | TGTGCCAGCAGTTACAGGGGGCCCGGGGAGCTGTTTTTT
TRBJ1-4 | TRBD1 | - | TRBV2 | CASRAGTVNEKLFF | TGTGCCAGCAGGGCCGGGACAGTTAATGAAAAACTGTTTTTT
TRBJ1-2 | - | - | TRBV29-1 | CSVEDRGMNYGYTF | TGCAGCGTTGAAGATCGGGGCATGAACTATGGCTACACCTTC
TRBJ1-2 | - | - | TRBV4-1 | CASSQDRDYGYTF | TGCGCCAGCAGCCAAGACAGGGACTATGGCTACACCTTC
TRBJ2-7 | - | - | TRBV11-2 | CASSSGGLSYEQYF | TGTGCCAGCAGCTCGGGGGGCCTCTCCTACGAGCAGTACTTC
TRBJ1-1 | TRBD1 | once | TRBV4-1 | CASSQGQSNTEAFF | TGCGCCAGCAGCCAGGGACAGTCGAACACTGAAGCTTTCTTT
TRBJ2-7 | - | once | TRBV5-6 | CASRDNSYEQYF | TGTGCCAGCAGGGACAACTCCTACGAGCAGTACTTC
TRBJ1-3 | - | few | TRBV6-5 | CASSYFGGSGNTIYF | TGTGCCAGCAGTTACTTTGGGGGCTCTGGAAACACCATATATTTT
TRBJ2-7 | TRBD1 | - | TRBV6-1 | CASSEWDRVYEQYF | TGTGCCAGCAGTGAATGGGACAGGGTATACGAGCAGTACTTC
TRBJ2-5 | - | - | TRBV4-3 | CASSQEVFQETQYF | TGCGCCAGCAGCCAAGAGGTATTCCAAGAGACCCAGTACTTC
TRBJ1-3 | - | - | TRBV19 | CASSPDSSGNTIYF | TGTGCCAGTAGTCCCGACAGCTCTGGAAACACCATATATTTT
TRBJ1-5 | - | few | TRBV4-2 | CASSQDRGNQPQHF | TGTGCCAGCAGCCAAGACAGAGGCAATCAGCCCCAGCATTTT
TRBJ1-2 | - | - | TRBV4-1 | CASSQGQYGYTF | TGCGCCAGCAGCCAAGGACAGTATGGCTACACCTTC
TRBJ2-1 | - | once | TRBV30 | CAWSVHSYNEQFF | TGTGCCTGGAGTGTACACTCCTACAATGAGCAGTTCTTC
TRBJ2-7 | - | - | TRBV27 | CASSLGQKYEQYF | TGTGCCAGCAGTTTAGGACAAAAATACGAGCAGTACTTC
TRBJ1-3 | - | - | TRBV7-3 | CASSLPGYSGNTIYF | TGTGCCAGCAGCTTACCAGGTTACTCTGGAAACACCATATATTTT